These 8 T cell receptor beta chains came from one sample sequenced in a study of CD8 T cells in ankylosing spondylitis. TCRdb fed the 5' RACE reads into MiXCR, producing one record per CDR3 protein. Seen here are more than 200,000 distinct CDR3 sequences, 20% to 30% observed once, and the top ten hold around 0.64%. Sequencing was done on a sample of blood, either unsorted or a sorted T cell fraction (not recorded which). The source is a male donor with ankylosing spondylitis or in good health (not recorded which).

This clonotype has a count of ten or more. This chain links TRBV11-2 with TRBJ2-2; 7 nucleotides agree with TRBD2. The CDR3 has 16 residues. Germline V gives CDR1 SGHAT, CDR2 FQNNGV. V was pared by 4 bases and J by 6 bases, with 11 bases of the junction left unmatched. CDR3 coding DNA: TGTGCCAGCAGCTACGGGGACTACTCACCACCCGGGGAGCTGTTTTTT. This translates into CASSYGDYSPPGELFF.

This chain connects TRBV5-1 to TRBJ2-1; 9 bases agree with TRBD2. Germline V lookup: CDR1 SGHRS, CDR2 YFSETQ. Losses at the gene ends were 4 bases for V and 10 bases for J; bases not matched to a gene: 9. The CDR3 covers 14 residues. CDR3 nucleotides: TGCGCCAGCAGCGTAAGTCCCACTAGCGGGGAGCAGTTCTTC. Protein sequence: CASSVSPTSGEQFF.

The chain carries TRBV12-3 or TRBV12-4 and TRBJ1-5; tentative D call: TRBD1 (5 bases). V was trimmed by 5 bases and J by 0 bases, leaving 8 bases between them. The CDR3 consists of 14 residues. CDR3 protein: CASSPGSSNQPQHF. The DNA for the CDR3 is TGTGCCAGCAGTCCAGGGAGTAGCAATCAGCCCCAGCATTTT.

This clonotype was recorded many times. CDR3 in amino acids: CSAQGGGGGYTF. In DNA form, the CDR3 reads TGCAGTGCCCAGGGGGGGGGAGGCGGCTACACCTTC. The chain uses TRBV20-1 and TRBJ1-2; 7 nucleotides align to TRBD1. The CDR3 covers 12 residues. The ends lost 6 bases at V and 8 bases at J; junction bases unmatched: 9. Germline loops: CDR1 DFQATT, CDR2 SNEGSKA (reference sequence).

At least ten counts were recorded for this clonotype. This sequence joins TRBV6-1 and TRBJ2-2; the D is unclear. V dropped 10 bases and J dropped 2 bases, with 14 bases sitting between them. The CDR3 length is 14 residues. Per the germline V gene, CDR1 is MNHNS and CDR2 is SASEGT. CDR3 nucleotides: TGTGCCACCGGCTCCGGTTCAAACACCGGGGAGCTGTTTTTT. It is translated as CATGSGSNTGELFF.

This clonotype occurred a few times. This chain connects TRBV20-1 to TRBJ2-5; no definite D call. Trimming stripped 8 bases from V and 3 bases from J, with 19 bases between. The CDR3 covers 14 residues. Per the germline V gene, CDR1 is DFQATT and CDR2 is SNEGSKA (reference sequence). CDR3 bases: TGCAGTTGTAAGGGCTTTGGGTCTGAAGAGACCCAGTACTTC. As protein: CSCKGFGSEETQYF.

A few counts support this clonotype. The chain carries TRBV29-1 and TRBJ1-5; perhaps TRBD1 as D (6 bases). V was shortened by 1 base and J by 0 bases, with 16 bases between the two germline ends. Germline lookup yields CDR1 SQVTM and CDR2 ANQGSEA. The CDR3 extends over 17 amino acids. In nucleotides, the CDR3 is TGCAGCGTTGAAGGAACGGACAGAACCTATAGCAATCAGCCCCAGCATTTT. Its protein is CSVEGTDRTYSNQPQHF.

The chain joins TRBV20-1 to TRBJ2-5; 10 bases agree with TRBD2. V dropped 6 bases and J dropped 7; count of bases not matched to a gene: 8. The CDR3 runs 13 residues. Germline values: CDR1 DFQATT, CDR2 SNEGSKA (reference sequence). In nucleotides, the CDR3 is TGCAGTGCCATAGCGGGGGGCGACCGGACCCAGTACTTC. As protein: CSAIAGGDRTQYF.